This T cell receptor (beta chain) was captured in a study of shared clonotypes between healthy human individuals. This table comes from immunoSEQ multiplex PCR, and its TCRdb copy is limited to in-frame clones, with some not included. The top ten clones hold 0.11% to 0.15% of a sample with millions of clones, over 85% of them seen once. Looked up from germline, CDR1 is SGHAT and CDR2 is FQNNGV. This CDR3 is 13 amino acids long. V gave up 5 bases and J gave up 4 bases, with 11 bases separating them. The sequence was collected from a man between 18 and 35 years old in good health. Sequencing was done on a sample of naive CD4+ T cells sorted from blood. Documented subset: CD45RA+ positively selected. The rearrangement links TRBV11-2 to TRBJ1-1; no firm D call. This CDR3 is CASSSRLLTEAFF. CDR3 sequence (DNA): TGTGCCAGCAGCAGCCGACTGCTCACTGAAGCTTTCTTT.